The 21 T cell receptor beta chains given below trace back to one sample, sequenced in a study of blood T cell repertoires in COVID-19 (dated by TCRdb to between 2020 and 2021). The library was obtained by the immunoSEQ multiplex PCR assay. Entries here come from immuneACCESS through TCRdb and include only in-frame sequences with V and J called. Some clones fail to appear in such tables; in the studies checked, an unresolved V gene covers under half of the shortfall, and the cause of the remainder is unknown. The sample table contains 90,000 to 150,000 clones; only one count was recorded for about nine tenths of them. Of the sample, about 8% falls within the top ten clones. Specimen: peripheral blood. Receptor source: a man in his 70s who had recovered from COVID-19.

The table lists this clone with a few counts. The CDR3 here is CASTPGTANTGELFF. CDR3 coding DNA: TGTGCCAGCACCCCGGGGACAGCGAACACCGGGGAGCTGTTTTTT. This chain uses TRBV27 with TRBJ2-2; 7 nucleotides match TRBD1. With 7 bases clipped from V and 0 bases from J, the junction kept 5 bases outside the gene matches. In germline, CDR1 is MNHEY, CDR2 SMNVEV (reference sequence). The CDR3 covers 15 residues.

The genes are TRBV7-9 and TRBJ2-1; possible D gene TRBD1, 6 bases. Germline V gene data show CDR1 as SEHNR and CDR2 as FQNEAQ (reference sequence). The CDR3 extends over 12 amino acids. Trimming took off 8 bases at V and 4 bases at J, with 9 bases between the two ends. CDR3 bases: TGTGCCAGCGAGCAGGGGTACAATGAGCAGTTCTTC. Amino acids: CASEQGYNEQFF.

The chain links TRBV6-5 to TRBJ1-6, with a tentative D call TRBD1 (5 bases). This CDR3 is 14 amino acids long. Germline V lookup: CDR1 MNHEY, CDR2 SVGAGI. Trimming shortened V by 8 bases and J by 7 bases, and 15 bases separated the two germline ends. This chain's CDR3 is CASDPRTPNSPLHF. In nucleotides, the CDR3 is TGTGCCAGCGACCCCCGGACACCCAATTCACCCCTCCACTTT.

This chain connects TRBV7-9 to TRBJ2-3; no firm D call. Looked up from germline, CDR1 is SEHNR and CDR2 is FQNEAQ (reference sequence). V lost 5 bases, J lost 3 bases, and 12 bases lay in between. This CDR3 comprises 14 residues. CDR3 sequence (DNA): TGTGCCAGCAGCACAGAACAGATTACAGATACGCAGTATTTT. Protein product: CASSTEQITDTQYF.

Notes on this clone: Germline is not matched at one junction end, which may reflect a read error. Other DNA sequences from this sample encode an identical CDR3 as well. The CDR3 protein is CASSEGRVSYGYTF. The CDR3, as DNA: TGTGCCAGCAGCGAAGGCAGGGTCAGCTATGGCTACACCTTC. This chain uses TRBV2 with TRBJ1-2, with a tentative D call TRBD1 (5 bases). The length of the CDR3 is 14 residues. The germline gives CDR1 SNHLY, CDR2 FYNNEI.

V is TRBV2 and J is TRBJ2-2, with 7 bases lining up with TRBD1. This CDR3 has 15 residues. V lost 6 bases to trimming and J lost 0 bases; unmatched junction nucleotides: 4. In germline, CDR1 is SNHLY, CDR2 FYNNEI. CDR3 region: CASRKGQPNTGELFF. In DNA form, the CDR3 reads TGTGCCAGCAGGAAGGGACAGCCGAACACCGGGGAGCTGTTTTTT.

This clone was recorded only once. The V call is TRBV10-3, the J call TRBJ2-7, with TRBD1 as a possible D gene (6 bases). Trimming stripped 4 bases from V and 6 bases from J, with 19 bases between. CDR1 is ENHRY and CDR2 is SYGVKD in the germline V gene. There are 15 residues in the CDR3. This CDR3 is CAISAHPRGEREQYF. The CDR3 nucleotides read TGTGCCATCAGTGCACACCCCAGGGGAGAGCGCGAGCAGTACTTC.

The chain has TRBV30 and TRBJ2-4; 11 positions match TRBD1. The V segment lost 5 bases and the J segment 1 base; nucleotides outside the gene matches: 4. Germline CDR1 and CDR2: GTSNPN and SVGIG (reference sequence). CDR3 length: 15 amino acids. CDR3 amino acids: CAWGQGATAKNIQYF. The CDR3 coding sequence is TGTGCCTGGGGACAGGGGGCGACGGCCAAAAACATTCAGTACTTC.

The J gene is TRBJ1-1, the V gene TRBV5-1; 8 positions match TRBD1. Per the germline V gene, CDR1 is SGHRS and CDR2 is YFSETQ. V lost 4 bases to trimming and J lost 1 base; unmatched junction nucleotides: 9. CDR3 length: 16 residues. The CDR3 spells CASSRQGTGGNTEAFF. The DNA for the CDR3 is TGCGCCAGCAGCCGACAGGGGACGGGCGGGAACACTGAAGCTTTCTTT.

This clone was observed a single time. V usage is TRBV7-2 and J usage is TRBJ1-4, with 7 nucleotides matching TRBD1. CDR1 SGHTA and CDR2 FQGNSA come from the germline V gene. J was trimmed by 8 bases and V by 5 bases; bases with no gene match: 5. This CDR3 is 13 amino acids long. CDR3 DNA: TGTGCCAGCAGCACAGGGGCGGTGGAAAAACTGTTTTTT. Translating gives CASSTGAVEKLFF.

This chain uses TRBV4-1 with TRBJ2-3; tentative D call: TRBD1 (6 bases). This CDR3 region has 18 residues. CDR1 is MGHRA, CDR2 YSYEKL, per germline. Trimming cost V 1 base and J 0 bases, with 17 bases left between them. The CDR3 is CASSQGVTGTLSTDTQYF. The CDR3 DNA sequence: TGCGCCAGCAGCCAAGGTGTTACCGGGACACTCAGCACAGATACGCAGTATTTT.

The genes are TRBV9 and TRBJ1-5; 7 bases are shared with TRBD1. V trimming: 3 bases; J trimming: 6 bases; junction bases outside the gene matches: 3. The CDR3 has 13 amino acids. Germline CDR1 SGDLS, CDR2 YYNGEE. CDR3 bases: TGTGCCAGCAGCGCAGGGGGAGGTCAGCCCCAGCATTTT. Translated: CASSAGGGQPQHF.

V is TRBV9 and J is TRBJ2-7, with 8 bases matching TRBD1. CDR1 and CDR2 from the germline V gene are SGDLS and YYNGEE. This CDR3 is 15 amino acids long. Losses at the gene ends were 3 bases for V and 1 base for J; bases not matched to a gene: 6. The CDR3 loop reads CASSAQGAPSYEQYF. CDR3 DNA sequence: TGTGCCAGCAGCGCCCAGGGGGCTCCTTCCTACGAGCAGTACTTC.

The chain combines TRBV28 with TRBJ1-5; D is undetermined. The germline CDR1 and CDR2 sequences are MDHEN and SYDVKM. Trimming removed 3 bases at V and 3 bases at J, with 12 bases between. This CDR3 comprises 15 residues. In DNA, the CDR3 is TGTGCCAGCAGTTTGTGGAGCACGGACAATCAGCCCCAGCATTTT. Translated: CASSLWSTDNQPQHF.

V usage is TRBV5-5 and J usage is TRBJ2-5, with 7 bases fitting TRBD1. The CDR3 is made up of 14 amino acids. CDR1 and CDR2 (germline): SGHKS, YYEKEE (reference sequence). With 4 bases clipped from V and 2 bases from J, the junction kept 5 bases outside the gene matches. The CDR3 coding sequence is TGTGCCAGCAGCAACAGGGACAGACAAGAGACCCAGTACTTC. Translated: CASSNRDRQETQYF.

The chain's CDR3 is CASSLGRQGYYEQYF. The CDR3 nucleotides are TGTGCCAGCAGCTTAGGGAGACAGGGGTATTACGAGCAGTACTTC. The chain has TRBV7-2 and TRBJ2-7; TRBD1 matches at 8 bases. From germline, CDR1 is SGHTA and CDR2 FQGNSA. V lost 1 base and J lost 4; bases outside the gene matches: 6. The CDR3 contains 15 residues.

The rearrangement uses TRBV4-2 and TRBJ2-1; 7 bases map to TRBD2. The germline V gene has CDR1 LGHNA and CDR2 YNFKEQ. V was pared by 0 bases and J by 4 bases, with 6 bases of the junction left unmatched. This CDR3 comprises 16 residues. This CDR3 is CASSQDGLAVYNEQFF. The DNA of the CDR3 is TGTGCCAGCAGCCAAGATGGGCTAGCGGTGTACAATGAGCAGTTCTTC.

The count of this clone is one. This chain links TRBV7-9 with TRBJ2-6; 10 nucleotides match TRBD1. The CDR3 runs 18 residues. Per the germline V gene, CDR1 is SEHNR and CDR2 is FQNEAQ (reference sequence). Germline trimming cut 5 bases from V and 3 bases from J; bases unmatched to any gene: 10. The DNA of the CDR3 is TGTGCCAGCAGCCCCGGGACAGGGGTCAGATATGGGGCCAACGTCCTGACTTTC. Translating gives CASSPGTGVRYGANVLTF.

This chain joins TRBV5-1 and TRBJ2-7, with 10 bases fitting TRBD1. This CDR3 comprises 14 residues. The trim removed 3 bases at V and 6 bases at J, leaving 6 bases unmatched. The germline V gene encodes CDR1 SGHRS and CDR2 YFSETQ. CDR3: CASSWGQGYGEQYF. For the CDR3, the DNA is TGCGCCAGCAGCTGGGGACAGGGGTACGGCGAGCAGTACTTC.

The chain carries TRBV13 and TRBJ2-3, with D perhaps matching TRBD1 (5 bases). Trimming removed 5 bases from V and 0 bases from J, with 15 bases in between. In germline, CDR1 is PRHDT, CDR2 FYEKMQ (reference sequence). The length of the CDR3 is 16 residues. The chain's CDR3 is CASSHYQGTSTDTQYF. The CDR3 nucleotides read TGTGCCAGCAGCCACTACCAGGGTACTAGCACAGATACGCAGTATTTT.

This clone appeared a few times. V and J are TRBV28 and TRBJ1-5; 8 bases line up with TRBD1. Germline V CDR1 and CDR2: MDHEN, SYDVKM. CDR3 size: 16 residues. Trimming cost V 5 bases and J 0 bases; bases outside gene matches: 6. The CDR3 coding sequence is TGTGCCAGCAGTCCGACAGGGGCATTTAGCAATCAGCCCCAGCATTTT. Residues: CASSPTGAFSNQPQHF.